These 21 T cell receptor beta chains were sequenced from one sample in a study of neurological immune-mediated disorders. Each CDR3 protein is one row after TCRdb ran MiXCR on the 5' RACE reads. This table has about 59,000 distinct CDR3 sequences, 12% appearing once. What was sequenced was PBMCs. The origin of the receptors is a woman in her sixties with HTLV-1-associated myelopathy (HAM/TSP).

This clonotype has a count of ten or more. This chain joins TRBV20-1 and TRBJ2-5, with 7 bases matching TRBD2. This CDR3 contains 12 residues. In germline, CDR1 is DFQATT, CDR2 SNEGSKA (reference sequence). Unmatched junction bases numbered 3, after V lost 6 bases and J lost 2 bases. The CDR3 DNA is TGCAGTGCAAAGCGGGGTCAAGAGACCCAGTACTTC. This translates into CSAKRGQETQYF.

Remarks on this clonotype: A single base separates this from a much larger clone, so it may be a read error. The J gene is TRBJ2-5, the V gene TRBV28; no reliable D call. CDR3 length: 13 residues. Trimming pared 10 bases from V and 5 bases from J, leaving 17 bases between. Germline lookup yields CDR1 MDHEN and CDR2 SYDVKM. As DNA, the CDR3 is TGTGCCACACGGTACCCGAACGCGGAGACCCAGTACTTC. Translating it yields CATRYPNAETQYF.

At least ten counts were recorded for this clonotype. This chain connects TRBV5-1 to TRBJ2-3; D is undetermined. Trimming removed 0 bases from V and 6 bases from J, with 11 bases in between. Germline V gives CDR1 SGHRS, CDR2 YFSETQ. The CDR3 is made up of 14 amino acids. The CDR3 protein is CASSLESFTDTQYF. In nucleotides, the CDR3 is TGCGCCAGCAGCTTGGAAAGTTTCACCGATACGCAGTATTTT.

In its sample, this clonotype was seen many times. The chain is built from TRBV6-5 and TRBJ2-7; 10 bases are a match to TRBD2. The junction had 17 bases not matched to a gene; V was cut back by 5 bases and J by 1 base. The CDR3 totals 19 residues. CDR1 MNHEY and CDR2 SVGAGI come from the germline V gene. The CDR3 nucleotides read TGTGCCAGCAGTAACCCTCACTGGGCTAGCGGGAGCTATTCCTACGAGCAGTACTTC. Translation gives CASSNPHWASGSYSYEQYF.

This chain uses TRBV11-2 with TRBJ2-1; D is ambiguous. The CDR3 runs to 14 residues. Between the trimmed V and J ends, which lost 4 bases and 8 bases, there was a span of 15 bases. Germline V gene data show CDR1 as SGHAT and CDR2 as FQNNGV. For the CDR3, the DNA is TGTGCCAGCAGCTCCCTCCCTGGACCCGATGAGCAGTTCTTC. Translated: CASSSLPGPDEQFF.

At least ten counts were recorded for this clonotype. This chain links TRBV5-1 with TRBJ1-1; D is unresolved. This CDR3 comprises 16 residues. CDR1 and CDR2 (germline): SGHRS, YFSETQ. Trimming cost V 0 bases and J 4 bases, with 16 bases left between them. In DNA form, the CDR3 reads TGCGCCAGCAGCTTGGAGGGCACCAAGCCGAGCACTGAAGCTTTCTTT. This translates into CASSLEGTKPSTEAFF.

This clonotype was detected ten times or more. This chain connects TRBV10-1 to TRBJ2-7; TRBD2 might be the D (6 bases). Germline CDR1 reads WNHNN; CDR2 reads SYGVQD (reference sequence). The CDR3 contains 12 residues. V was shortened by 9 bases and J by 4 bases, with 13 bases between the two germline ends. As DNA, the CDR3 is TGCGCCAGTTCTGGGACTTCTTACGAGCAGTACTTC. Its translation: CASSGTSYEQYF.

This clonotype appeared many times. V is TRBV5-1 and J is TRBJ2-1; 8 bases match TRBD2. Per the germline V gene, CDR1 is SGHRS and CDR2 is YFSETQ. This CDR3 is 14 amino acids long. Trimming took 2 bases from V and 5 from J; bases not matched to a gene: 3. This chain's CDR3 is CASSLSGSDNEQFF. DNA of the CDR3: TGCGCCAGCAGCTTAAGCGGGAGCGACAATGAGCAGTTCTTC.

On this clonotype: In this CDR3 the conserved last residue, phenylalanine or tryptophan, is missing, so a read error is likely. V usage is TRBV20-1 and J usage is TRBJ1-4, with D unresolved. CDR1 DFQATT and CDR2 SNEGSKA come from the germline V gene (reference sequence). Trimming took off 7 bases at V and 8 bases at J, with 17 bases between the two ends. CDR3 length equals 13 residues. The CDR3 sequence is CSVIGPGSEKLFL. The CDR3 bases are TGCAGTGTAATTGGGCCCGGGTCCGAAAAACTGTTTCTT.

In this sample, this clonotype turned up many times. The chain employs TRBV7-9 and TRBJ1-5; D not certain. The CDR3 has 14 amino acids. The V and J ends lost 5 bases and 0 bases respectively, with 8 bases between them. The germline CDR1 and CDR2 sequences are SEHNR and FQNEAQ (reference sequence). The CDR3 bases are TGTGCCAGCAGCCCCGGGGATAGCAATCAGCCCCAGCATTTT. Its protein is CASSPGDSNQPQHF.

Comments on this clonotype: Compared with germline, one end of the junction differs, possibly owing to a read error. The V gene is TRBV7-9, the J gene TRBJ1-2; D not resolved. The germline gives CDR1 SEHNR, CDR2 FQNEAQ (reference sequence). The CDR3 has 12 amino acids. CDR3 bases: TGTGCCAGCAGTTTAGGACGGTATGGCTACACCTTC. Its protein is CASSLGRYGYTF.

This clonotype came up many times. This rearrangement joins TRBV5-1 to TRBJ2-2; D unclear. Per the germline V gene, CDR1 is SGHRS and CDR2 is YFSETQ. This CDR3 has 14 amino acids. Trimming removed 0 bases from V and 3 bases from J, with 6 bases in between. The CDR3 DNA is TGCGCCAGCAGCTTGGCACACTACACCGGGGAGCTGTTTTTT. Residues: CASSLAHYTGELFF.

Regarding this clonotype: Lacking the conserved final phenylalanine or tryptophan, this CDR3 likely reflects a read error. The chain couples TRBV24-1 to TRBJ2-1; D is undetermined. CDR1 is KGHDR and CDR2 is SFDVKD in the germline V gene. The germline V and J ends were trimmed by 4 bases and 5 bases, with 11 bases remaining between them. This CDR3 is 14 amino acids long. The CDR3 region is CATSDYDRNNEQFI. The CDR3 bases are TGTGCCACCAGTGACTACGACCGAAACAATGAGCAGTTCATC.

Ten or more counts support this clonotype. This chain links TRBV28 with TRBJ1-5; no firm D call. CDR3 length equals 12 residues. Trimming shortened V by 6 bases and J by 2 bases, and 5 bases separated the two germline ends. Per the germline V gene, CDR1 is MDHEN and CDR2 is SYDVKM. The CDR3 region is CASRPGNQPQHF. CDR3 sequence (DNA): TGTGCCAGCAGGCCGGGCAATCAGCCCCAGCATTTT.

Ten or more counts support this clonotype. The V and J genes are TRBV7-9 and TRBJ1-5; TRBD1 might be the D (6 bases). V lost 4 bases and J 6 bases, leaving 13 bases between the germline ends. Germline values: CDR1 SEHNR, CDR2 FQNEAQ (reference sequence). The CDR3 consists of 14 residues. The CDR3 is CASSSGQLSQPQHF. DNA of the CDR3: TGTGCCAGCAGCTCCGGACAGCTTTCTCAGCCCCAGCATTTT.

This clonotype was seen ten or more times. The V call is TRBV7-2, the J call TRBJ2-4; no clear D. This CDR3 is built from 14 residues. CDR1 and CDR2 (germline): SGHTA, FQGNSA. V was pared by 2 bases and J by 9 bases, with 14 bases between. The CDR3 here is CASSLLGAKGIQYF. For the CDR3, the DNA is TGTGCCAGCAGCTTACTGGGTGCTAAGGGCATTCAGTACTTC.

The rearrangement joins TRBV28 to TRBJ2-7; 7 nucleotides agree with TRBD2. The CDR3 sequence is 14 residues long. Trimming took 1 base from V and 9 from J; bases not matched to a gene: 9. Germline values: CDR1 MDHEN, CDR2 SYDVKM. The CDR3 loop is CASSLSREVHGQYF. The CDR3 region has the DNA TGTGCCAGCAGTTTATCACGGGAGGTGCACGGGCAGTACTTC.

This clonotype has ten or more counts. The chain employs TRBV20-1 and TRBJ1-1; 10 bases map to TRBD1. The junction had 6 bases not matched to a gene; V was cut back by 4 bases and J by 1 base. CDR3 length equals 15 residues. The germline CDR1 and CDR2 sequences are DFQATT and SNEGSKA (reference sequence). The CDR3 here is CSAMGQGFSNTEAFF. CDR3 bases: TGCAGTGCTATGGGACAGGGGTTCTCGAACACTGAAGCTTTCTTT.

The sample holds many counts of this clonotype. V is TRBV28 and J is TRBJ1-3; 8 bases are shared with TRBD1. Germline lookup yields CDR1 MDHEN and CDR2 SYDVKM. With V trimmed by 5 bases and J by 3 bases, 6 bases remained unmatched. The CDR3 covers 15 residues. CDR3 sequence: CASSPTGEGGNTIYF. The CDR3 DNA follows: TGTGCCAGCAGTCCGACAGGGGAGGGTGGAAACACCATATATTTT.

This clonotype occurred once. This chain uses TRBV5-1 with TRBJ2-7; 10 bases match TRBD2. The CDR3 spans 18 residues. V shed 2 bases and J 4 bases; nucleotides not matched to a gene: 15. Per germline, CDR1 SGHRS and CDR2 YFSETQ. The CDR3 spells CASSFWGTSGKGGYEQYF. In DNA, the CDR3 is TGCGCCAGCAGCTTTTGGGGCACTAGCGGGAAGGGGGGATACGAGCAGTACTTC.

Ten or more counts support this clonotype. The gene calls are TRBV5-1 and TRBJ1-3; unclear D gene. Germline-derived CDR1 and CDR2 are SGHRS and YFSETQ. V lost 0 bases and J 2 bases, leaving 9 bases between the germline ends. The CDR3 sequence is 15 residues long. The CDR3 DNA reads TGCGCCAGCAGCTTGGCCGGCCATCCTGGAAACACCATATATTTT. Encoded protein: CASSLAGHPGNTIYF.